Following are 18 T cell receptor beta chains from one sample sequenced in a study of graft-versus-host responses after intestinal transplantation (dated by TCRdb to 2020 to 2023). What the time point label conveys for this sample: cells obtained before transplantation from donor or recipient. Antigens of these TCRs are unknown. Library generation was performed with the immunoSEQ multiplex PCR assay. Imported from immuneACCESS, the table was reduced by TCRdb to in-frame sequences with V and J called. These copies leave out some clones; in studies compared against another copy, an unresolved V gene accounts for under half, and the cause of the remainder is not known. The sample includes roughly 100,000 clones, with around 91% observed a single time. Around 0.2% of the sample comes from the top ten. Sequencing was performed on unstimulated CD4+ T cells sorted from spleen or lymph node cells, taken before transplant. Every receptor here comes from a human donor who was the organ donor for an intestinal transplant.

For the CDR3, the DNA is TGTGCCAGCAGCGACAGGGTCGGGGACACTGAAGCTTTCTTT. It translates to CASSDRVGDTEAFF. The chain has TRBV7-6 and TRBJ1-1; 7 bases agree with TRBD1. Trimming removed 5 bases from V and 3 bases from J; junction bases left unmatched: 6. The germline V gene encodes CDR1 SGHVS and CDR2 FNYEAQ. The CDR3 runs 14 residues.

The chain joins TRBV7-6 to TRBJ1-6; 11 positions agree with TRBD1. V gave up 5 bases and J gave up 9 bases; unmatched junction bases: 9. This CDR3 comprises 16 residues. The germline gives CDR1 SGHVS, CDR2 FNYEAQ. As DNA, the CDR3 is TGTGCCAGCAGCGCGTCTGGACAGGGGGCTGGTTCACCCCTCCACTTT. It yields the protein CASSASGQGAGSPLHF.

This sequence joins TRBV4-1 and TRBJ2-7, with 8 bases aligning to TRBD1. This CDR3 comprises 16 residues. J lost 0 bases, V lost 0 bases, and 4 bases had no gene match. Germline V CDR1 and CDR2: MGHRA, YSYEKL. DNA for the CDR3: TGCGCCAGCAGCCAAGATCTCCAGGGGGCCTCCTACGAGCAGTACTTC. Encoded protein: CASSQDLQGASYEQYF.

The chain employs TRBV27 and TRBJ2-3; tentative D call: TRBD1 (6 bases). CDR1 is MNHEY, CDR2 SMNVEV, per germline (reference sequence). The CDR3 is 14 amino acids. Trimming shortened V by 3 bases and J by 5 bases, and 12 bases separated the two germline ends. CDR3 residues: CASSFQGPRDTQYF. The CDR3 DNA reads TGTGCCAGCAGTTTCCAGGGGCCCAGAGATACGCAGTATTTT.

The CDR3 here is CASSPSGTISTEAFF. DNA of the CDR3: TGTGCCAGCAGCCCGTCCGGGACAATAAGTACTGAAGCTTTCTTT. The rearrangement uses TRBV13 and TRBJ1-1, with a possible D match to TRBD1 (6 bases). The length of the CDR3 is 15 residues. Germline CDR1 reads PRHDT; CDR2 reads FYEKMQ (reference sequence). Trimming cost V 5 bases and J 5 bases, with 18 bases left between them. The full variable domain, its missing parts supplied by reference TRBV13 and TRBJ1-1, is AAGVIQSPRHLIKEKRETATLKCYPIPRHDTVYWYQQGPGQDPQFLISFYEKMQSDKGSIPDRFSAQQFSDYHSELNMSSLELGDSALYFCASSPSGTISTEAFFGQGTRLTVV.

The genes are TRBV2 and TRBJ2-7; TRBD1 is a possible D gene (5 bases). The length of the CDR3 is 12 residues. V was trimmed by 6 bases and J by 4 bases, leaving 10 bases between them. The V gene's germline CDR1 is SNHLY and CDR2 FYNNEI. CDR3 in DNA: TGTGCCAGCAGGGCAGGGCATTACGAGCAGTACTTC. Protein sequence: CASRAGHYEQYF.

The chain employs TRBV7-2 and TRBJ2-7, with 11 bases fitting TRBD1. V lost 5 bases to trimming and J lost 4 bases; unmatched junction nucleotides: 7. There are 15 residues in the CDR3. CDR1 is SGHTA, CDR2 FQGNSA, per germline. The CDR3 here is CASSQGGQGVYEQYF. The CDR3 DNA reads TGTGCCAGCAGCCAGGGGGGACAGGGGGTTTACGAGCAGTACTTC. Full variable domain (outside the CDR3, taken from reference TRBV7-2 and TRBJ2-7): GAGVSQSPSNKVTEKGKDVELRCDPISGHTALYWYRQSLGQGLEFLIYFQGNSAPDKSGLPSDRFSAERTGGSVSTLTIQRTQQEDSAVYLCASSQGGQGVYEQYFGPGTRLTVT.

J is TRBJ2-3 and V is TRBV5-1, with a possible D match to TRBD2 (6 bases). This CDR3 contains 19 residues. V lost 0 bases and J lost 0, with 20 bases in between. The V gene's germline CDR1 is SGHRS and CDR2 YFSETQ. The CDR3 bases are TGCGCCAGCAGCTTGGGGGTCCTCCGGGGGTTAGCTAGCACAGATACGCAGTATTTT. Encoded protein: CASSLGVLRGLASTDTQYF.

This sequence joins TRBV11-2 and TRBJ2-5; TRBD2 aligns across 10 bases. Germline CDR1 SGHAT, CDR2 FQNNGV. J gave up 6 bases and V 2 bases, and 12 bases lay outside the gene matches. There are 17 residues in the CDR3. The CDR3 reads CASSLYQRGGPGKTQYF. The CDR3 DNA sequence: TGTGCCAGCAGCTTATACCAGCGGGGGGGTCCAGGGAAGACCCAGTACTTC. The full variable domain, completed using reference TRBV11-2 and TRBJ2-5, is EAGVAQSPRYKIIEKRQSVAFWCNPISGHATLYWYQQILGQGPKLLIQFQNNGVVDDSQLPKDRFSAERLKGVDSTLKIQPAKLEDSAVYLCASSLYQRGGPGKTQYFGPGTRLLVL.

The rearrangement links TRBV6-1 to TRBJ1-3, with 7 bases identical to TRBD1. CDR3 length equals 17 residues. After removal of 2 bases from V and 5 bases from J, the junction contained 12 bases not matched to a gene. CDR1 is MNHNS and CDR2 is SASEGT in the germline V gene. The CDR3 loop is CASSERRGTAVRNTIYF. Written as DNA, the CDR3 is TGTGCCAGCAGTGAAAGACGAGGGACAGCTGTCCGAAACACCATATATTTT.

The chain is built from TRBV7-9 and TRBJ1-2, with D possibly being TRBD1 (6 bases). Germline CDR1 reads SEHNR; CDR2 reads FQNEAQ (reference sequence). This CDR3 is built from 13 residues. Deletions cut 7 bases from V and 7 bases from J, with 16 bases between. CDR3 nucleotide sequence: TGTGCCAGCAACACAGGGACCTCTCGTGGCTACACCTTC. It specifies CASNTGTSRGYTF. The full variable domain, rest sourced from reference TRBV7-9 and TRBJ1-2, is DTGVSQNPRHKITKRGQNVTFRCDPISEHNRLYWYRQTLGQGPEFLTYFQNEAQLEKSRLLSDRFSAERPKGSFSTLEIQRTEQGDSAMYLCASNTGTSRGYTFGSGTRLTVV.

The chain employs TRBV5-1 and TRBJ2-2; 7 bases align to TRBD1. J lost 4 bases, V lost 0 bases, and 6 bases had no gene match. The CDR3 has 16 amino acids. The germline CDR1 and CDR2 sequences are SGHRS and YFSETQ. The CDR3 bases are TGCGCCAGCAGCTTGGTAGGACAGGTTCGCACCGGGGAGCTGTTTTTT. Its translation is CASSLVGQVRTGELFF.

J is TRBJ1-4 and V is TRBV4-3, with TRBD1 matching 8 bases. The CDR3 spans 15 residues. From germline, CDR1 is LGHNA and CDR2 YSLEER. V shed 3 bases, J shed 8 bases, and the junction held 8 bases outside the gene matches. CDR3 DNA: TGCGCCAGCAGCCATGACGGGACAGGAGGAGAAAAACTGTTTTTT. This gives the protein CASSHDGTGGEKLFF.

This CDR3 is CASSIAGGPNTQYF. For the CDR3, the DNA is TGTGCCAGCAGCATAGCGGGGGGGCCTAATACGCAGTATTTT. The V gene is TRBV5-4, the J gene TRBJ2-3; 11 positions agree with TRBD2. After removal of 4 bases from V and 7 bases from J, the junction contained 5 bases not matched to a gene. The germline V gene has CDR1 SGHNT and CDR2 YYREEE (reference sequence). This CDR3 spans 14 amino acids. Variable domain in full (rest from reference TRBV5-4 and TRBJ2-3): ETGVTQSPTHLIKTRGQQVTLRCSSQSGHNTVSWYQQALGQGPQFIFQYYREEENGRGNFPPRFSGLQFPNYSSELNVNALELDDSALYLCASSIAGGPNTQYFGPGTRLTVL.

This chain links TRBV7-3 with TRBJ2-3, with unresolved D. This CDR3 region has 14 residues. CDR1 is SGHTA and CDR2 is FQGTGA in the germline V gene. V was clipped by 2 bases and J by 2 bases, with 8 bases between them. CDR3 sequence (DNA): TGTGCCAGCAGCTTACGCGGAGTCACAGATACGCAGTATTTT. Its protein product is CASSLRGVTDTQYF.

The genes are TRBV7-2 and TRBJ2-1, with D possibly being TRBD2 (6 bases). V lost 7 bases, J lost 0 bases, and 7 bases lay in between. This CDR3 spans 13 amino acids. Germline V lookup: CDR1 SGHTA, CDR2 FQGNSA. This chain's CDR3 is CASMDYSYNEQFF. In DNA, the CDR3 is TGTGCCAGCATGGACTACTCCTACAATGAGCAGTTCTTC.

The rearrangement links TRBV7-2 to TRBJ1-2, with a tentative D call TRBD1 (5 bases). The CDR3 is made up of 13 amino acids. Trimming took 7 bases from V and 1 from J, leaving 10 bases between them. Germline assignment: CDR1 SGHTA and CDR2 FQGNSA. The CDR3 loop is CASTGRVNYGYTF. Here the CDR3 DNA reads TGTGCCAGCACCGGCAGGGTTAACTATGGCTACACCTTC.

This clone was found once. V and J are TRBV5-4 and TRBJ2-7; D gene unclear. CDR1 SGHNT and CDR2 YYREEE come from the germline V gene (reference sequence). V lost 1 base, J lost 5 bases, and 16 bases lay in between. The CDR3 is 15 residues long. CDR3: CASSLSRTPPHEQYF. In DNA form, the CDR3 reads TGTGCCAGCAGCTTGAGCCGAACTCCCCCCCACGAGCAGTACTTC.